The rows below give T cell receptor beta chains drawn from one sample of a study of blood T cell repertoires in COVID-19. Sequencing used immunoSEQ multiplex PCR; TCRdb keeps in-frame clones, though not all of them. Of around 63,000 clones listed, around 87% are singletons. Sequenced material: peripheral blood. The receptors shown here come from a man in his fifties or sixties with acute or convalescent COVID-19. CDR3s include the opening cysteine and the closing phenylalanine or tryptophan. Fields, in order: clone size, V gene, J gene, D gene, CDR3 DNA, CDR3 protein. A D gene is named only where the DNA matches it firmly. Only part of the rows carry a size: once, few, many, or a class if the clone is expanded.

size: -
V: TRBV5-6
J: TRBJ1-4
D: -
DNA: TGTGCCAGCAGCTTGTGGTGGGGGGCTAATGAAAAACTGTTTTTT
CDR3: CASSLWWGANEKLFF

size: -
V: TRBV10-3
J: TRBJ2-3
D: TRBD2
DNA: TGTGCCATCAGCCCGGGACTAGCCTCTGCAGATACGCAGTATTTT
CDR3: CAISPGLASADTQYF

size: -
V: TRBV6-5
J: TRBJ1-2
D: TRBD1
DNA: TGTGCCAGCAGGGACGGACAGGGGGGGGAGTATGGCTACACCTTC
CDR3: CASRDGQGGEYGYTF

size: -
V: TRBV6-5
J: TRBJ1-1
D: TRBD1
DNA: TGTGCCAGCGGACAGGGGATGAACACTGAAGCTTTCTTT
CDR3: CASGQGMNTEAFF

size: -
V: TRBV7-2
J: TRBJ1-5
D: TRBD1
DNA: TGTGCCAGCAGCTTCCGACAGGGAGATCAGCCCCAGCATTTT
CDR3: CASSFRQGDQPQHF

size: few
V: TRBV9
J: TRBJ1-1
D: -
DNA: TGTGCCAGCAGCTCGCGAGGGGGGGCCGGCAACACTGAAGCTTTCTTT
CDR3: CASSSRGGAGNTEAFF

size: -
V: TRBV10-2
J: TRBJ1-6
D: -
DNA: TGCGCCAGCAGCAGGGAAATCGATAATTCACCCCTCCACTTT
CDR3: CASSREIDNSPLHF

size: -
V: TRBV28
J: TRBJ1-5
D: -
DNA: TGTGCCAGCAGGGGTGGACAGAGGGGTCGGGCCCAGCATTTT
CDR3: CASRGGQRGRAQHF

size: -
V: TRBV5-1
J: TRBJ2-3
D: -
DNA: TGCGCCAGCAGTCCTCAGGCCACAGATACGCAGTATTTT
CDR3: CASSPQATDTQYF

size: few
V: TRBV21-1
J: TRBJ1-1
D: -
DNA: TGTGCCAGCATCTCAGACAGCCCCAGGGGCACTGAAGCTTTCTTT
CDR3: CASISDSPRGTEAFF

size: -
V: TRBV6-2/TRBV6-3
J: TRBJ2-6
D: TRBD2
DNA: TGTGCCAGCAACCCACTAGCGGGGGGTCCCTCTGGGGCCAACGTCCTGACTTTC
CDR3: CASNPLAGGPSGANVLTF

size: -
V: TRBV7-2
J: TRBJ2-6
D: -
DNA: TGTGCCAGCAGCCTCCCTGGGGCCAACGTCCTGACTTTC
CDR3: CASSLPGANVLTF

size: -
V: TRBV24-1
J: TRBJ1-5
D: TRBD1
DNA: TGTGCCACCAGTGACGACAGGGGGAGCAATCAGCCCCAGCATTTT
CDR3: CATSDDRGSNQPQHF